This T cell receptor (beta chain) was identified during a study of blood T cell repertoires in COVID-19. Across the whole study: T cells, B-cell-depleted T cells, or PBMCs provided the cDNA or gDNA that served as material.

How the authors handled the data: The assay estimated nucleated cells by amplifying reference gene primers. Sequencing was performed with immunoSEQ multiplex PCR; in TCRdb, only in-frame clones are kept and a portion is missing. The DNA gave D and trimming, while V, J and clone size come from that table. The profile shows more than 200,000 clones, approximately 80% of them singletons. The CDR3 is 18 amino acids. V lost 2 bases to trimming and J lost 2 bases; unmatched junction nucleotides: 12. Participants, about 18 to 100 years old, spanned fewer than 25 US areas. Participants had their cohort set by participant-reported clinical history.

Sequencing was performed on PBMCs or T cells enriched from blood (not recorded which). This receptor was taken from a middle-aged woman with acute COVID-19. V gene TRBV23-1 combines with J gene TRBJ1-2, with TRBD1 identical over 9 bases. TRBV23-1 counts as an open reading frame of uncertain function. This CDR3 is CASSQPSGQGMKNYGYTF. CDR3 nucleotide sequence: TGCGCCAGCAGTCAACCCTCGGGACAGGGTATGAAAAACTATGGCTACACCTTC.